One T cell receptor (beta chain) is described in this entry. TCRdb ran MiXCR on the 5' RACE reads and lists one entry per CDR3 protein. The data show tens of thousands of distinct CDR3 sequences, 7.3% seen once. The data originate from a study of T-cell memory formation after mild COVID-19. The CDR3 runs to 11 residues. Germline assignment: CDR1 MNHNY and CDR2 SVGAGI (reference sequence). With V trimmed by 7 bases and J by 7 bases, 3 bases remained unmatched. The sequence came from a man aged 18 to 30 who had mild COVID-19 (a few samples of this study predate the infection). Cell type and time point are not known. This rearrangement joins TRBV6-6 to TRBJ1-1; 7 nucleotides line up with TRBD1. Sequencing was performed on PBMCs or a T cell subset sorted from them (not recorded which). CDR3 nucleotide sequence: TGTGCCAGCAACAGGGACAGTGAAGCTTTCTTT. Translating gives CASNRDSEAFF.